Following are 18 T cell receptor beta chains from one sample sequenced in a study of CD8 T cells in ankylosing spondylitis. Broader study findings: A TCR beta motif of 8 or 9 highly homologous variants appeared characteristic of ankylosing spondylitis blood.

MiXCR, run by TCRdb on the 5' RACE reads, gives a single entry per CDR3 protein. The sample has about 750,000 distinct CDR3 sequences; around 17% are singletons. These receptors have no identified antigens. Sequenced input: blood, either unsorted or a sorted T cell fraction (not recorded which). The receptor source for this set is a male donor with ankylosing spondylitis.

The rearrangement joins TRBV6-1 to TRBJ2-5; D remains ambiguous. Per the germline V gene, CDR1 is MNHNS and CDR2 is SASEGT. The CDR3 extends over 16 amino acids. Trimming cost V 5 bases and J 5 bases, with 21 bases left between them. CDR3 amino acids: CASSPTSLLLGETQYF. The CDR3 bases are TGTGCCAGCAGTCCGACTTCGCTCCTCTTGGGGGAGACCCAGTACTTC.

In this sample, this clonotype turned up a few times. The chain has TRBV6-5 and TRBJ2-7, with 10 bases that match TRBD2. The CDR3 is made up of 16 amino acids. V shed 4 bases, J shed 1 base, and the junction held 7 bases outside the gene matches. Per the germline V gene, CDR1 is MNHEY and CDR2 is SVGAGI. The CDR3 protein is CASSLGSSGSSYEQYF. The CDR3 coding sequence is TGTGCCAGCAGTTTGGGCTCTAGCGGGAGTTCCTACGAGCAGTACTTC.

This clonotype has only a few counts. The rearrangement uses TRBV4-2 and TRBJ2-2; 11 bases are a match to TRBD2. The trim removed 2 bases at V and 4 bases at J, leaving 3 bases unmatched. Germline values: CDR1 LGHNA, CDR2 YNFKEQ. The CDR3 is 16 amino acids. The CDR3 loop is CASSQTSGSPTGELFF. In DNA form, the CDR3 reads TGTGCCAGCAGCCAAACTAGCGGGAGTCCCACCGGGGAGCTGTTTTTT.

The table lists this clonotype with many counts. The CDR3 protein is CAISDRGRQETQYF. The CDR3 bases are TGTGCCATCAGTGACAGGGGGCGGCAAGAGACCCAGTACTTC. The genes are TRBV10-3 and TRBJ2-5; TRBD1 matches at 8 bases. Germline CDR1 and CDR2: ENHRY and SYGVKD. This CDR3 is 14 amino acids long. V trimming: 3 bases; J trimming: 2 bases; junction bases outside the gene matches: 2.

The chain combines TRBV6-1 with TRBJ1-1; D is unresolved. Germline V gene lookup returns CDR1 MNHNS and CDR2 SASEGT. V was shortened by 3 bases and J by 4 bases, with 9 bases between the two germline ends. The CDR3 spans 13 residues. The CDR3: CASSDTEGTEAFF. CDR3 coding DNA: TGTGCCAGCAGTGACACGGAGGGCACTGAAGCTTTCTTT.

This clonotype was detected many times. This chain connects TRBV29-1 to TRBJ2-5; maybe TRBD1 (6 bases). Germline V gene data show CDR1 as SQVTM and CDR2 as ANQGSEA. Deletions cut 3 bases from V and 2 bases from J, with 10 bases between. CDR3 length equals 13 residues. CDR3: CSVEDSGQETQYF. The CDR3, as DNA: TGCAGCGTTGAGGACAGTGGGCAAGAGACCCAGTACTTC.

This clonotype turned up a few times. The chain uses TRBV12-3 or TRBV12-4 and TRBJ1-1, with D possibly TRBD1 on 5 matching bases. The V gene lost 4 bases and the J gene lost 1 base, with 16 bases spanning the gap. This CDR3 region has 16 residues. The CDR3 protein is CASSSGVGVGNTEAFF. CDR3 in DNA: TGTGCCAGCAGTTCCGGCGTGGGGGTCGGGAACACTGAAGCTTTCTTT.

Only a few counts were recorded for this clonotype. The V gene is TRBV5-1, the J gene TRBJ1-1; 8 bases are shared with TRBD1. Germline V gene data show CDR1 as SGHRS and CDR2 as YFSETQ. The CDR3 is made up of 16 amino acids. V lost 4 bases to trimming and J lost 5 bases; unmatched junction nucleotides: 13. The CDR3 coding sequence is TGCGCCAGCAGCCCGGGGGCAGGGGGCTGGGAGACTGAAGCTTTCTTT. Protein: CASSPGAGGWETEAFF.

V and J are TRBV7-8 and TRBJ2-5; 8 bases are shared with TRBD2. V lost 7 bases to trimming and J lost 1 base; unmatched junction nucleotides: 5. The CDR3 contains 14 residues. The germline V gene has CDR1 SGHVS and CDR2 FQNEAQ. The CDR3 DNA follows: TGTGCCAGCATGGTCGGGGGGGGCCAAGAGACCCAGTACTTC. Translation gives CASMVGGGQETQYF.

The V gene is TRBV2, the J gene TRBJ2-3, with 10 bases matching TRBD2. This CDR3 is built from 18 residues. The V gene end was trimmed by 4 bases and the J gene end by 4 bases; junction bases not matched to a gene: 14. The V gene's germline CDR1 is SNHLY and CDR2 FYNNEI. The CDR3 protein is CASSGGARLAGVPDTQYF. The DNA for the CDR3 is TGTGCCAGCAGTGGGGGCGCCCGGCTAGCGGGAGTCCCAGATACGCAGTATTTT. Together with reference TRBV2 and TRBJ2-3, the CDR3 gives the full variable domain: EPEVTQTPSHQVTQMGQEVILRCVPISNHLYFYWYRQILGQKVEFLVSFYNNEISEKSEIFDDQFSVERPDGSNFTLKIRSTKLEDSAMYFCASSGGARLAGVPDTQYFGPGTRLTVL.

This chain connects TRBV9 to TRBJ1-1; no clear D gene. This CDR3 comprises 15 residues. CDR1 is SGDLS and CDR2 is YYNGEE in the germline V gene. V dropped 0 bases and J dropped 0 bases, with 9 bases sitting between them. The CDR3: CASSVAPTMNTEAFF. DNA of the CDR3: TGTGCCAGCAGCGTAGCCCCGACTATGAACACTGAAGCTTTCTTT.

The rearrangement uses TRBV6-5 and TRBJ2-1; D call uncertain. Trimming stripped 4 bases from V and 4 bases from J, with 8 bases between. Germline V gives CDR1 MNHEY, CDR2 SVGAGI. The CDR3 consists of 13 residues. The CDR3 loop reads CASSSPTYNEQFF. The CDR3 nucleotides read TGTGCCAGCAGTTCGCCGACATACAATGAGCAGTTCTTC.

This clonotype was counted only a few times. V is TRBV7-2 and J is TRBJ1-1; no reliable D call. Germline loops: CDR1 SGHTA, CDR2 FQGNSA. V was pared by 1 base and J by 8 bases, with 11 bases between. The CDR3 covers 13 residues. The CDR3 DNA is TGTGCCAGCAGCTTAGTGTTGGGCCCGGAAGCTTTCTTT. It codes for CASSLVLGPEAFF.

This clonotype turned up a few times. The chain couples TRBV7-2 to TRBJ2-1; 15 bases line up with TRBD2. Per germline, CDR1 SGHTA and CDR2 FQGNSA. There are 16 residues in the CDR3. V lost 5 bases and J lost 10; bases outside the gene matches: 9. The CDR3 sequence: CASSKEGTSGGFEQFF. The DNA of the CDR3 is TGTGCCAGCAGCAAGGAGGGGACTAGCGGGGGGTTCGAGCAGTTCTTC.

The V call is TRBV12-3 or TRBV12-4, the J call TRBJ2-1, with 7 bases matching TRBD2. The length of the CDR3 is 14 residues. Trimming cost V 3 bases and J 8 bases; bases outside gene matches: 7. The CDR3 loop reads CASSFPSGRDEQFF. The CDR3 bases are TGTGCCAGCAGTTTCCCTAGCGGCCGGGATGAGCAGTTCTTC.

This chain connects TRBV7-8 to TRBJ1-6; D is unresolved. CDR1 and CDR2 from the germline V gene are SGHVS and FQNEAQ. This CDR3 region has 16 residues. The germline V and J ends were trimmed by 4 bases and 6 bases, with 16 bases remaining between them. The chain's CDR3 is CASSSKSPGPNSPLHF. The CDR3 nucleotides read TGTGCCAGCAGCTCTAAGAGCCCAGGTCCTAATTCACCCCTCCACTTT.

The genes are TRBV15 and TRBJ2-7, with D unresolved. The CDR3 consists of 15 residues. Germline CDR1 LNHNV, CDR2 YYDKDF (reference sequence). Deletions cut 5 bases from V and 2 bases from J, with 16 bases between. The DNA of the CDR3 is TGTGCCACCAGCCGACCCGGACCCCTGACCTACGAGCAGTACTTC. Its protein is CATSRPGPLTYEQYF.

The rearrangement joins TRBV2 to TRBJ1-4; tentatively, D is TRBD1 (6 bases). The CDR3 is 11 amino acids. Trimming took off 7 bases at V and 11 bases at J, with 11 bases between the two ends. Germline lookup yields CDR1 SNHLY and CDR2 FYNNEI. The chain's CDR3 is CASKGGRKLFF. CDR3 DNA: TGTGCCAGCAAGGGGGGACGGAAACTGTTTTTT.